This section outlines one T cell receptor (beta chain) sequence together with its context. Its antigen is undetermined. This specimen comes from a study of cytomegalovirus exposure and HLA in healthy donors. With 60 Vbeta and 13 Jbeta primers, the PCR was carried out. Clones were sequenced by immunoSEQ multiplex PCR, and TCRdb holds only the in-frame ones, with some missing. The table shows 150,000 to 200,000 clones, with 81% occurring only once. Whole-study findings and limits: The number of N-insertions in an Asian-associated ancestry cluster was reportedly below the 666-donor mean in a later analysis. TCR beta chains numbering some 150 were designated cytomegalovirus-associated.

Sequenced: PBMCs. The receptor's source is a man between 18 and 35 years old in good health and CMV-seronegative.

The CDR3 loop is CASSFSGTREQFF. CDR3 coding DNA: TGTGCCAGCAGCTTTTCCGGGACTAGGGAGCAGTTCTTC. The gene calls are TRBV11-1 and TRBJ2-1; 8 nucleotides align to TRBD2. Per the germline V gene, CDR1 is SGHAT and CDR2 is FQDESV (reference sequence). V trimming: 3 bases; J trimming: 10 bases; junction bases outside the gene matches: 5. This CDR3 contains 13 residues.